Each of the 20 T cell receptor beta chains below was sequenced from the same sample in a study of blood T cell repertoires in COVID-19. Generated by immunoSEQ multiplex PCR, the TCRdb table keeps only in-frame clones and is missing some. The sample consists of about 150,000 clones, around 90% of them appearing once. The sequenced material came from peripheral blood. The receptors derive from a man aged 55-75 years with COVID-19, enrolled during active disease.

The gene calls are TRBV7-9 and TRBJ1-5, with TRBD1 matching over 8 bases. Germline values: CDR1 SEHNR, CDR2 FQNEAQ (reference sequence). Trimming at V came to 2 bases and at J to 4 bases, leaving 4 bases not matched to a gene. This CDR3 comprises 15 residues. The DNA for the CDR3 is TGTGCCAGCAGCTTATGGGGACAGGAGAATCAGCCCCAGCATTTT. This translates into CASSLWGQENQPQHF.

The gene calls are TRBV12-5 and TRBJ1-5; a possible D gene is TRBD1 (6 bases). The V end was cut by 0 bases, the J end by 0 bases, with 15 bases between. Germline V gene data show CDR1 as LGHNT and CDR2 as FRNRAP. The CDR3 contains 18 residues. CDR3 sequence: CASGLVLMPGVSNQPQHF. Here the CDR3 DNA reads TGTGCTAGTGGTTTGGTGTTGATGCCAGGGGTTAGCAATCAGCCCCAGCATTTT.

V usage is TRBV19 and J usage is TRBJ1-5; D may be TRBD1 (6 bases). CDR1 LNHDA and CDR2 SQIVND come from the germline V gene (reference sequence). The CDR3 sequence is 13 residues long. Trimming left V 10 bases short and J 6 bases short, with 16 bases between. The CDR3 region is CATRSLRGQPQHF. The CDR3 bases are TGTGCCACTCGATCTCTCAGGGGTCAGCCCCAGCATTTT.

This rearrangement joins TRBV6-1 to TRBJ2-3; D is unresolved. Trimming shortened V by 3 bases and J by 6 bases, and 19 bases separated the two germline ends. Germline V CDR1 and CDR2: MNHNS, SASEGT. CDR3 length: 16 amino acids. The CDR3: CASSDQPETIVDTQYF. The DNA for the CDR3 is TGTGCCAGCAGTGACCAACCGGAAACTATTGTGGATACGCAGTATTTT.

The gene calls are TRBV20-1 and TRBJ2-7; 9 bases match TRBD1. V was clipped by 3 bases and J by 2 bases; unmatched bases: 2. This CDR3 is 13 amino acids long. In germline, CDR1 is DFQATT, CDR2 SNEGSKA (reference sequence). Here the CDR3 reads CSASYRGPYEQYF. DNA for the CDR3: TGCAGTGCTAGTTACAGGGGGCCCTACGAGCAGTACTTC.

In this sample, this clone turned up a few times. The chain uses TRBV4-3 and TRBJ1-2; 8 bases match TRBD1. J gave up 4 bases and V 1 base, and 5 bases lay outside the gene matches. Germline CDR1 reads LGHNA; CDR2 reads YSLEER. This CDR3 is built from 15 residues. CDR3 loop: CASSQGDRPSYGYTF. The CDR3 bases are TGCGCCAGCAGCCAAGGGGACAGGCCATCCTATGGCTACACCTTC.

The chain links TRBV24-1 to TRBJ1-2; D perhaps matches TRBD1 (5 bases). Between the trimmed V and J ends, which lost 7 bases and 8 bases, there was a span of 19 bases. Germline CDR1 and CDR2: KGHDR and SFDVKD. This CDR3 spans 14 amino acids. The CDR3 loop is CATSTDRPAEGYTF. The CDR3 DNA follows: TGTGCCACCAGCACAGACAGACCGGCGGAAGGCTACACCTTC.

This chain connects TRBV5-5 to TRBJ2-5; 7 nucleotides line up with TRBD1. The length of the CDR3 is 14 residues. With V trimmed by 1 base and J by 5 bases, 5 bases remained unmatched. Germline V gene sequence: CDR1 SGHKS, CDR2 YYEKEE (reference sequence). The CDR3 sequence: CASSLRTGDETQYF. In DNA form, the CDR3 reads TGTGCCAGCAGCTTGCGTACAGGGGATGAGACCCAGTACTTC. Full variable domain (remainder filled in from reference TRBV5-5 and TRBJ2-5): DAGVTQSPTHLIKTRGQQVTLRCSPISGHKSVSWYQQVLGQGPQFIFQYYEKEERGRGNFPDRFSARQFPNYSSELNVNALLLGDSALYLCASSLRTGDETQYFGPGTRLLVL.

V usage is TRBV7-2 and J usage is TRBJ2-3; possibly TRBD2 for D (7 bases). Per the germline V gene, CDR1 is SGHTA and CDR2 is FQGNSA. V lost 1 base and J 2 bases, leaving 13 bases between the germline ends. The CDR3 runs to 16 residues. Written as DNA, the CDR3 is TGTGCCAGCAGCTTAGAGGGGGGGGGACCCACAGATACGCAGTATTTT. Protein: CASSLEGGGPTDTQYF.

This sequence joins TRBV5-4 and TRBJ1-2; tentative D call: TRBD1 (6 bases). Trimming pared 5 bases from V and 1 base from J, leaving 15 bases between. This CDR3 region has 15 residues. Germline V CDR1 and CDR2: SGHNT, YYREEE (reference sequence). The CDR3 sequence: CASRGGGGHNYGYTF. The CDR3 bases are TGTGCCAGCAGAGGGGGGGGTGGACATAACTATGGCTACACCTTC.

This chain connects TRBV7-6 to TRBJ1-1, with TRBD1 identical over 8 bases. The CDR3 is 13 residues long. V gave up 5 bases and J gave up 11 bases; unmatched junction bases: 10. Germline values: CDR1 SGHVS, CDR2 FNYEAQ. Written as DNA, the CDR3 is TGTGCCAGCAGCCCCCGGACAGGGCTGAGTGCTTTCTTT. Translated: CASSPRTGLSAFF.

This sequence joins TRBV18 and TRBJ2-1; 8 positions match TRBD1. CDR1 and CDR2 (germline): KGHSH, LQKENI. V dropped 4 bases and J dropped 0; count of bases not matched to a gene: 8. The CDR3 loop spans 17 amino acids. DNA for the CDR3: TGTGCCAGCTCACGTGGGACAGGATCAAGCTCCTACAATGAGCAGTTCTTC. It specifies CASSRGTGSSSYNEQFF.

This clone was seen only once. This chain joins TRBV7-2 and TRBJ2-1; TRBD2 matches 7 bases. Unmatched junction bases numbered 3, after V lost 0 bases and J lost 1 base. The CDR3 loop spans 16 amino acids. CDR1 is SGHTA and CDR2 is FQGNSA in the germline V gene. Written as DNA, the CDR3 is TGTGCCAGCAGCTTAGCGACGGGGGGATCCTACAATGAGCAGTTCTTC. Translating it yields CASSLATGGSYNEQFF.

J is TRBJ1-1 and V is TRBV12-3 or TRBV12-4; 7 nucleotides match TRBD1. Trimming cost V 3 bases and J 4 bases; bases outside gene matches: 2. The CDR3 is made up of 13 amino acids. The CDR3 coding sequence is TGTGCCAGCAGTTTTTCAGGGGGCACTGAAGCTTTCTTT. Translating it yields CASSFSGGTEAFF.

The CDR3 loop reads CASSPGTGNSPLHF. CDR3 nucleotides: TGTGCCAGCAGTCCCGGGACAGGGAATTCACCCCTCCACTTT. The gene calls are TRBV6-5 and TRBJ1-6, with 9 bases matching TRBD1. This CDR3 spans 14 amino acids. The V gene end was trimmed by 5 bases and the J gene end by 7 bases; junction bases not matched to a gene: 3. Per the germline V gene, CDR1 is MNHEY and CDR2 is SVGAGI.

In DNA, the CDR3 is TGTGCCACAAACGGGGGGGGCTCCTACGAGCAGTACTTC. This translates into CATNGGGSYEQYF. This chain connects TRBV5-4 to TRBJ2-7, with TRBD2 identical over 8 bases. This CDR3 comprises 13 residues. With 9 bases clipped from V and 0 bases from J, the junction kept 5 bases outside the gene matches. CDR1 is SGHNT and CDR2 is YYREEE in the germline V gene (reference sequence).

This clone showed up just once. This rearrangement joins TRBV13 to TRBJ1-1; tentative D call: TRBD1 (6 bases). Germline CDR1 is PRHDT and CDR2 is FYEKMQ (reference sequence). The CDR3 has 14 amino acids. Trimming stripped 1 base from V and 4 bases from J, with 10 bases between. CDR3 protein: CASSLATGSTEAFF. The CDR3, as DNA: TGTGCCAGCAGCTTAGCCACAGGGAGCACTGAAGCTTTCTTT. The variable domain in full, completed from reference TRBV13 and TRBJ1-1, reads AAGVIQSPRHLIKEKRETATLKCYPIPRHDTVYWYQQGPGQDPQFLISFYEKMQSDKGSIPDRFSAQQFSDYHSELNMSSLELGDSALYFCASSLATGSTEAFFGQGTRLTVV.

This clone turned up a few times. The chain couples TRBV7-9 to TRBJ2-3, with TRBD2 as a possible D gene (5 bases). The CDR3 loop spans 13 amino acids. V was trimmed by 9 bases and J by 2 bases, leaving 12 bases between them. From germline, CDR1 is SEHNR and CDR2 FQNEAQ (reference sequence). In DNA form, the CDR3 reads TGTGCCAGAACAAGCGGAGACACAGATACGCAGTATTTT. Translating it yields CARTSGDTDTQYF.

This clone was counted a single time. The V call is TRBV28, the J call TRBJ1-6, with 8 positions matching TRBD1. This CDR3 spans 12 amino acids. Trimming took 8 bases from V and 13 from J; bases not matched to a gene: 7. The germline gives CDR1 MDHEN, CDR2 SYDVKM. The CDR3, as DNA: TGTGCCAGCTGGACAGGGAAAAGTCCCCTCCACTTT. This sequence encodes CASWTGKSPLHF. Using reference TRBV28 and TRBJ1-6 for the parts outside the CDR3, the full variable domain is DVKVTQSSRYLVKRTGEKVFLECVQDMDHENMFWYRQDPGLGLRLIYFSYDVKMKEKGDIPEGYSVSREKKERFSLILESASTNQTSMYLCASWTGKSPLHFGNGTRLTVT.

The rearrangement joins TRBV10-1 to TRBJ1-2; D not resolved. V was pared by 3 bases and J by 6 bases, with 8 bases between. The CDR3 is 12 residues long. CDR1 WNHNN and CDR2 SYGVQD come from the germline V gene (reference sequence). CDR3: CASSDCGDGYTF. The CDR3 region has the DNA TGCGCCAGCAGTGATTGCGGTGATGGCTACACCTTC.